The 7 T cell receptor beta chains below all came from one sample that was sequenced in a study of identical twins. TCRdb reanalysed the 5' RACE reads using MiXCR and keeps one entry per CDR3 protein. The table has around 1.7 million distinct CDR3 sequences, under 35% seen once. Sample: cord blood. These receptors originate from a newborn girl in good health.

This chain connects TRBV20-1 to TRBJ2-7, with 11 bases lining up with TRBD2. The germline CDR1 and CDR2 sequences are DFQATT and SNEGSKA (reference sequence). This CDR3 region has 16 residues. V shed 5 bases, J shed 1 base, and the junction held 10 bases outside the gene matches. CDR3: CSAHLGRLAGSYEQYF. The CDR3 DNA sequence: TGCAGTGCTCACCTGGGCCGACTAGCGGGATCCTACGAGCAGTACTTC.

A few counts support this clonotype. V is TRBV12-3 or TRBV12-4 and J is TRBJ2-1, with TRBD2 matching over 13 bases. J was trimmed by 0 bases and V by 5 bases; bases with no gene match: 4. The CDR3 sequence is 17 residues long. CDR3 amino acids: CASSGLAGASSYNEQFF. CDR3 bases: TGTGCCAGCAGTGGACTAGCGGGGGCTAGCTCCTACAATGAGCAGTTCTTC.

The rearrangement uses TRBV4-2 and TRBJ2-1; D gene unclear. Germline V gene lookup returns CDR1 LGHNA and CDR2 YNFKEQ. The CDR3 has 17 amino acids. With 0 bases removed from V and 3 bases from J, the gap between germline ends came to 15 bases. CDR3 residues: CASSQDPWAHLYNEQFF. The CDR3 DNA is TGTGCCAGCAGCCAAGATCCCTGGGCCCACCTCTACAATGAGCAGTTCTTC.

The sample holds a few counts of this clonotype. CDR3 loop: CSARDARGEYGYTF. DNA for the CDR3: TGCAGTGCTAGAGACGCCAGGGGAGAGTATGGCTACACCTTC. J is TRBJ1-2 and V is TRBV20-1, with D tentatively TRBD1 (6 bases). The germline V and J ends were trimmed by 0 bases and 5 bases, with 13 bases remaining between them. Germline V gives CDR1 DFQATT, CDR2 SNEGSKA (reference sequence). The CDR3 spans 14 residues.

Many counts were recorded for this clonotype. V and J are TRBV4-1 and TRBJ2-1, with D possibly called TRBD1 or TRBD2 (5 bases each). The germline CDR1 and CDR2 sequences are MGHRA and YSYEKL. V lost 0 bases and J lost 2, with 14 bases in between. This CDR3 comprises 17 residues. The DNA for the CDR3 is TGCGCCAGCAGCCAAGAAGAGGGGAGTACACCCTACAATGAGCAGTTCTTC. It specifies CASSQEEGSTPYNEQFF.

On this clonotype: Being one base from a much bigger clone, this may be a read error. The chain combines TRBV29-1 with TRBJ2-7; 7 bases map to TRBD1. The germline V gene has CDR1 SQVTM and CDR2 ANQGSEA. This CDR3 is built from 14 residues. In DNA form, the CDR3 reads TGCAGCGTTAAAGGGGGCGAAGAAAGCTACGAGCGGTACTTC. Its translation is CSVKGGEESYERYF.

The J gene is TRBJ1-5, the V gene TRBV25-1; 8 bases are shared with TRBD1. CDR1 MGHDK and CDR2 SYGVNS come from the germline V gene. Trimming cost V 4 bases and J 0 bases; bases outside gene matches: 2. The CDR3 loop spans 15 amino acids. CDR3: CASSGQGRSNQPQHF. CDR3 nucleotide sequence: TGTGCCAGCAGTGGACAGGGGCGTAGCAATCAGCCCCAGCATTTT. Drawing the rest from reference TRBV25-1 and TRBJ1-5, the complete variable domain is EADIYQTPRYLVIGTGKKITLECSQTMGHDKMYWYQQDPGMELHLIHYSYGVNSTEKGDLSSESTVSRIRTEHFPLTLESARPSHTSQYLCASSGQGRSNQPQHFGDGTRLSIL.